This entry lists 22 T cell receptor beta chains sequenced from one sample in a study of T cells after somatic rescue of genetic block. Libraries were prepared by immunoSEQ multiplex PCR; TCRdb keeps only in-frame clonotypes and omits some of them. This sample has some 10,000 clones; around two thirds occur once, and the top ten carry roughly a fifth. Sequenced input: peripheral blood mononuclear cells (PBMCs). These receptors were obtained from a boy between 5 and 17 years old.

The rearrangement joins TRBV6-6 to TRBJ2-2; 10 nucleotides match TRBD1. J gave up 4 bases and V 6 bases, and 2 bases lay outside the gene matches. CDR1 is MNHNY and CDR2 is SVGAGI in the germline V gene (reference sequence). This CDR3 spans 14 amino acids. CDR3 DNA sequence: TGTGCCAGCAGATGGACAGGGGGCACCGGGGAGCTGTTTTTT. It encodes CASRWTGGTGELFF.

V and J are TRBV2 and TRBJ2-6; D may be TRBD2 (6 bases). V was shortened by 1 base and J by 2 bases, with 12 bases between the two germline ends. CDR3 length: 17 amino acids. Germline values: CDR1 SNHLY, CDR2 FYNNEI. CDR3 bases: TGTGCCAGCAGTGAAGAGATCCTAGCGACTGGGGCCAACGTCCTGACTTTC. Protein product: CASSEEILATGANVLTF.

The chain employs TRBV7-6 and TRBJ1-2, with unresolved D. The germline V gene has CDR1 SGHVS and CDR2 FNYEAQ. V was trimmed by 5 bases and J by 6 bases, leaving 13 bases between them. The CDR3 contains 13 residues. The CDR3 sequence: CASSPLSRNGYTF. The CDR3 nucleotides read TGTGCCAGCAGCCCCCTCAGCCGGAATGGCTACACCTTC.

The genes are TRBV5-5 and TRBJ2-7; TRBD1 agrees at 7 bases. Germline V gene lookup returns CDR1 SGHKS and CDR2 YYEKEE (reference sequence). The CDR3 has 16 residues. The trim removed 3 bases at V and 4 bases at J, leaving 13 bases unmatched. CDR3 DNA sequence: TGTGCCAGCAGCTCGCTCCCAGGGGGTCAAGGGTACGAGCAGTACTTC. It codes for CASSSLPGGQGYEQYF.

V gene TRBV7-3 combines with J gene TRBJ1-2; no clear D. This CDR3 has 15 residues. Germline V CDR1 and CDR2: SGHTA, FQGTGA. Trimming shortened V by 2 bases and J by 4 bases, and 14 bases separated the two germline ends. In DNA form, the CDR3 reads TGTGCCAGCAGCTTACACAAGGTGCCTACCTATGGCTACACCTTC. Residues: CASSLHKVPTYGYTF.

This clone was observed a few times. The chain recombines TRBV4-1 with TRBJ2-1; 9 nucleotides line up with TRBD2. CDR1 and CDR2 from the germline V gene are MGHRA and YSYEKL. The CDR3 is made up of 18 amino acids. V dropped 0 bases and J dropped 0; count of bases not matched to a gene: 6. CDR3 amino acids: CASSQDYSGGSSYNEQFF. The CDR3 coding sequence is TGCGCCAGCAGCCAAGACTATAGCGGGGGCAGCTCCTACAATGAGCAGTTCTTC.

The chain carries TRBV6-1 and TRBJ1-1; 9 nucleotides align to TRBD1. Looked up from germline, CDR1 is MNHNS and CDR2 is SASEGT. The ends lost 6 bases at V and 4 bases at J; junction bases unmatched: 9. This CDR3 contains 15 residues. The CDR3: CASRDRDRVSTEAFF. CDR3 in DNA: TGTGCCAGCAGAGACCGGGACAGGGTTAGCACTGAAGCTTTCTTT.

The rearrangement uses TRBV4-2 and TRBJ2-7, with 10 bases aligning to TRBD1. V trimming: 5 bases; J trimming: 1 base; junction bases outside the gene matches: 14. This CDR3 has 18 amino acids. CDR1 is LGHNA and CDR2 is YNFKEQ in the germline V gene. The CDR3 loop is CASSLGQGDQRISYEQYF. The CDR3 region has the DNA TGTGCCAGCAGCTTAGGACAGGGGGACCAGCGGATTTCCTACGAGCAGTACTTC.

The chain is built from TRBV28 and TRBJ2-5, with a possible D match to TRBD2 (6 bases). V gave up 2 bases and J gave up 2 bases, with 12 bases separating them. The CDR3 has 15 residues. Germline V CDR1 and CDR2: MDHEN, SYDVKM. CDR3 in amino acids: CASSLIGAGQETQYF. The CDR3 DNA reads as TGTGCCAGCAGTTTAATAGGGGCGGGACAAGAGACCCAGTACTTC.

This clone was observed a few times. The V gene is TRBV5-1, the J gene TRBJ2-5, with 11 bases that match TRBD1. Germline values: CDR1 SGHRS, CDR2 YFSETQ. Trimming cost V 4 bases and J 5 bases; bases outside gene matches: 7. The CDR3 spans 15 residues. The CDR3 reads CASSTRTGGWETQYF. In DNA, the CDR3 is TGCGCCAGCAGCACCCGGACAGGGGGCTGGGAGACCCAGTACTTC.

This clone was counted a few times. The chain couples TRBV13 to TRBJ1-5, with 7 bases that match TRBD1. CDR3 length equals 14 residues. The germline CDR1 and CDR2 sequences are PRHDT and FYEKMQ (reference sequence). V gave up 5 bases and J gave up 7 bases; unmatched junction bases: 8. CDR3 in amino acids: CASSQRQGRQPQHF. CDR3 in DNA: TGTGCCAGCAGCCAGAGACAGGGACGCCAGCCCCAGCATTTT. The entire variable domain, with the rest obtained from reference TRBV13 and TRBJ1-5, is as follows: AAGVIQSPRHLIKEKRETATLKCYPIPRHDTVYWYQQGPGQDPQFLISFYEKMQSDKGSIPDRFSAQQFSDYHSELNMSSLELGDSALYFCASSQRQGRQPQHFGDGTRLSIL.

The chain links TRBV5-1 to TRBJ2-5; D not certain. The germline V gene encodes CDR1 SGHRS and CDR2 YFSETQ. The CDR3 runs to 14 residues. V was pared by 1 base and J by 5 bases, with 12 bases between. The CDR3 spells CASSLNRASETQYF. The CDR3 DNA is TGCGCCAGCAGCTTGAACAGAGCCTCCGAGACCCAGTACTTC. Supplemented by reference TRBV5-1 and TRBJ2-5, the full variable domain reads KAGVTQTPRYLIKTRGQQVTLSCSPISGHRSVSWYQQTPGQGLQFLFEYFSETQRNKGNFPGRFSGRQFSNSRSEMNVSTLELGDSALYLCASSLNRASETQYFGPGTRLLVL.

V is TRBV6-6 and J is TRBJ2-1; D gene unclear. Germline lookup yields CDR1 MNHNY and CDR2 SVGAGI (reference sequence). Between the trimmed V and J ends, which lost 0 bases and 1 base, there was a span of 7 bases. This CDR3 spans 15 amino acids. The CDR3 loop is CASSYSGISYNEQFF. The CDR3, as DNA: TGTGCCAGCAGTTACTCAGGGATATCCTACAATGAGCAGTTCTTC.

The sample holds a few counts of this clone. The V call is TRBV10-3, the J call TRBJ2-7; a possible D gene is TRBD1 (6 bases). With 9 bases removed from V and 5 bases from J, the gap between germline ends came to 14 bases. Germline lookup yields CDR1 ENHRY and CDR2 SYGVKD. The CDR3 length is 12 residues. The CDR3 here is CAISLTGHEQYF. Written as DNA, the CDR3 is TGTGCCATTTCCTTGACAGGTCACGAGCAGTACTTC.

The chain recombines TRBV10-3 with TRBJ1-1; TRBD1 matches 10 bases. In germline, CDR1 is ENHRY, CDR2 SYGVKD. CDR3 length: 13 residues. J was trimmed by 8 bases and V by 5 bases; bases with no gene match: 5. This chain's CDR3 is CAISYDRGREAFF. In DNA form, the CDR3 reads TGTGCCATCAGTTATGACAGGGGGCGGGAAGCTTTCTTT.

The CDR3 loop reads CAISVTSGSYSSTDTQYF. CDR3 bases: TGTGCCATCAGTGTGACTAGCGGCTCCTATTCTAGCACAGATACGCAGTATTTT. V and J are TRBV10-3 and TRBJ2-3, with TRBD2 matching over 9 bases. The CDR3 is 18 residues long. J lost 0 bases, V lost 4 bases, and 11 bases had no gene match. Germline V gene lookup returns CDR1 ENHRY and CDR2 SYGVKD.

In this sample, this clone turned up once. The chain couples TRBV11-1 to TRBJ2-1, with 9 bases matching TRBD2. The V gene end was trimmed by 6 bases and the J gene end by 1 base; junction bases not matched to a gene: 4. Germline V gene sequence: CDR1 SGHAT, CDR2 FQDESV (reference sequence). The CDR3 contains 15 residues. CDR3 nucleotides: TGTGCCAGCAGGGTGACTAGCGGTTCCTACAATGAGCAGTTCTTC. This encodes CASRVTSGSYNEQFF.

Here the CDR3 DNA reads TGTGCCAGCAGGACTAGCGGGTTGAATACGCAGTATTTT. This encodes CASRTSGLNTQYF. V is TRBV27 and J is TRBJ2-3; 10 nucleotides agree with TRBD2. Germline V CDR1 and CDR2: MNHEY, SMNVEV (reference sequence). The CDR3 runs 13 residues. Losses at the gene ends were 6 bases for V and 7 bases for J; bases not matched to a gene: 4.

The chain employs TRBV6-1 and TRBJ2-3, with 9 bases that match TRBD1. The CDR3 covers 15 residues. V dropped 8 bases and J dropped 8; count of bases not matched to a gene: 14. Looked up from germline, CDR1 is MNHNS and CDR2 is SASEGT. The CDR3: CASGTGGGVTLTQYF. The CDR3, as DNA: TGTGCCAGCGGAACAGGGGGCGGGGTGACCCTTACGCAGTATTTT.

The chain couples TRBV6-1 to TRBJ1-5; the match to TRBD1 covers 9 bases. Germline CDR1 MNHNS, CDR2 SASEGT. V lost 10 bases and J lost 6; bases outside the gene matches: 13. CDR3 length: 15 residues. As DNA, the CDR3 is TGTGCCACCAATCTTTTCCGGGACAGGGTTCAGCCCCAGCATTTT. Amino acid sequence: CATNLFRDRVQPQHF.

The chain carries TRBV18 and TRBJ2-1; 7 bases are a match to TRBD1. Per the germline V gene, CDR1 is KGHSH and CDR2 is LQKENI. J was trimmed by 4 bases and V by 0 bases; bases with no gene match: 3. The CDR3 contains 15 residues. The CDR3 sequence is CASSPPGQSYNEQFF. The CDR3 DNA reads as TGTGCCAGCTCACCACCGGGACAGAGTTACAATGAGCAGTTCTTC.

The chain is built from TRBV5-6 and TRBJ1-3; TRBD1 might be the D (6 bases). The CDR3 sequence is 15 residues long. Per germline, CDR1 SGHDT and CDR2 YYEEEE. V lost 2 bases and J 3 bases, leaving 12 bases between the germline ends. CDR3 amino acids: CASSFGTSFGNTIYF. The CDR3 DNA follows: TGTGCCAGCAGCTTCGGGACATCATTTGGAAACACCATATATTTT.